The TCR beta chain under discussion was sequenced for a study of cytomegalovirus exposure and HLA in healthy donors. It was the approximately 130-subject validation cohort, separate from the roughly 700-subject first cohort, to which the donors belonged. Assay: immunoSEQ multiplex PCR; the TCRdb copy retains only in-frame clones and omits some. Among roughly 200,000 clones listed, more than 75% were seen once. The V gene's germline CDR1 is SGHTS and CDR2 YDEGEE. Deletions cut 1 base from V and 0 bases from J, with 10 bases between. The CDR3 totals 15 residues. Sample: PBMCs. This sequence joins TRBV5-8 and TRBJ1-2; maybe TRBD1 (6 bases). The receptor was derived from a man aged 25-40 years in good health and CMV-seropositive. The CDR3 nucleotides read TGTGCCAGCAGCTTGTGGACAGTATCTAACTATGGCTACACCTTC. Translation gives CASSLWTVSNYGYTF.